Below are 21 T cell receptor beta chains sequenced from a single sample in a study of CD8 T cells in ankylosing spondylitis. TCRdb processed the 5' RACE reads anew with MiXCR; each CDR3 protein has one entry. Here the sample spans 250,000 or so distinct CDR3 sequences, roughly a quarter being singletons. The sequenced material came from blood, either unsorted or a sorted T cell fraction (not recorded which). The origin of the receptors is a male donor with ankylosing spondylitis or in good health (not recorded which).

The DNA of the CDR3 is TGTGCCAGCAGCCAAGGTCAATTCTACGAGCAGTACTTC. Translated: CASSQGQFYEQYF. This sequence joins TRBV14 and TRBJ2-7, with unresolved D. The CDR3 spans 13 residues. V lost 1 base and J 3 bases, leaving 7 bases between the germline ends. Germline lookup yields CDR1 SGHDN and CDR2 FVKESK.

At least ten counts were recorded for this clonotype. The J gene is TRBJ2-3, the V gene TRBV10-3; 9 positions match TRBD2. The germline V gene has CDR1 ENHRY and CDR2 SYGVKD. J gave up 1 base and V 4 bases, and 9 bases lay outside the gene matches. CDR3 length: 17 residues. In DNA, the CDR3 is TGTGCCATCAGTGTGGCCCCAGCGGGGGGAGGCACAGATACGCAGTATTTT. It encodes CAISVAPAGGGTDTQYF.

The rearrangement links TRBV6-1 to TRBJ2-1; a weak D match, TRBD1 (5 bases). The ends were cut back, 2 bases at V and 4 bases at J, with 9 bases in the middle. This CDR3 spans 14 amino acids. Germline V gene sequence: CDR1 MNHNS, CDR2 SASEGT. CDR3 bases: TGTGCCAGCAGTGAAAAACAGGTTTACAATGAGCAGTTCTTC. Amino acid sequence: CASSEKQVYNEQFF.

The table lists this clonotype with many counts. This chain connects TRBV7-2 to TRBJ1-6; D gene unclear. V lost 1 base and J 10 bases, leaving 5 bases between the germline ends. The CDR3 totals 12 residues. Germline V gene data show CDR1 as SGHTA and CDR2 as FQGNSA. The CDR3 spells CASSLGGSPLHF. CDR3 sequence (DNA): TGTGCCAGCAGCTTAGGGGGATCACCCCTCCACTTT.

A few counts support this clonotype. The genes are TRBV20-1 and TRBJ2-7; tentative D call: TRBD1 (5 bases). V gave up 0 bases and J gave up 5 bases, with 8 bases separating them. Germline V gene lookup returns CDR1 DFQATT and CDR2 SNEGSKA (reference sequence). This CDR3 comprises 12 residues. The CDR3 DNA reads TGCAGTGCTAGAGACGCGACAGACGAGCAGTACTTC. It codes for CSARDATDEQYF.

This clonotype was observed at least ten times. This rearrangement joins TRBV12-3 or TRBV12-4 to TRBJ2-7; unclear D gene. V was trimmed by 4 bases and J by 2 bases, leaving 6 bases between them. The CDR3 totals 12 residues. The CDR3: CASSSHAYEQYF. The CDR3 region has the DNA TGTGCCAGCAGTTCGCACGCCTACGAGCAGTACTTC.

The chain carries TRBV7-2 and TRBJ2-1, with TRBD2 identical over 11 bases. V shed 2 bases and J 10 bases; nucleotides not matched to a gene: 10. This CDR3 region has 16 residues. Germline assignment: CDR1 SGHTA and CDR2 FQGNSA. This chain's CDR3 is CASSLSGSLAGVEQFF. The CDR3, as DNA: TGTGCCAGCAGCTTATCGGGGTCACTAGCGGGGGTGGAGCAGTTCTTC. The full variable domain, completed using reference TRBV7-2 and TRBJ2-1, is GAGVSQSPSNKVTEKGKDVELRCDPISGHTALYWYRQSLGQGLEFLIYFQGNSAPDKSGLPSDRFSAERTGGSVSTLTIQRTQQEDSAVYLCASSLSGSLAGVEQFFGPGTRLTVL.

The chain employs TRBV12-3 or TRBV12-4 and TRBJ2-7; 10 nucleotides align to TRBD2. The V and J ends lost 5 bases and 3 bases, in that order; junction bases with no gene match: 7. This CDR3 has 15 residues. The CDR3 sequence: CASSAASGGDYEQYF. The CDR3, as DNA: TGTGCCAGCAGTGCGGCTAGCGGGGGAGACTACGAGCAGTACTTC.

The chain employs TRBV7-3 and TRBJ2-3; 13 bases line up with TRBD2. The V segment lost 5 bases and the J segment 3 bases; nucleotides outside the gene matches: 2. The CDR3 totals 15 residues. The germline V gene has CDR1 SGHTA and CDR2 FQGTGA. CDR3 residues: CASSPTSGRTDTQYF. DNA of the CDR3: TGTGCCAGCAGCCCGACTAGCGGGAGGACAGATACGCAGTATTTT.

In its sample, this clonotype was seen many times. The V and J genes are TRBV3-1 and TRBJ2-5; 13 bases line up with TRBD2. J gave up 10 bases and V 4 bases, and 6 bases lay outside the gene matches. The CDR3 consists of 14 residues. Germline assignment: CDR1 LGHDT and CDR2 YNNKEL (reference sequence). CDR3 sequence: CASSRTSGGVGQYF. The CDR3 DNA reads TGTGCCAGCAGCCGTACTAGCGGGGGGGTGGGCCAGTACTTC.

The CDR3, as DNA: TGTGCCAGCAGTGCGACAACTATAGCCAAAAACATTCAGTACTTC. Translating gives CASSATTIAKNIQYF. The chain joins TRBV6-1 to TRBJ2-4; D not certain. Germline CDR1 is MNHNS and CDR2 is SASEGT. V lost 4 bases and J 0 bases, leaving 10 bases between the germline ends. The CDR3 runs 15 residues.

The table lists this clonotype with many counts. The V gene is TRBV6-1, the J gene TRBJ1-1; D remains unclear. The CDR3 spans 14 residues. CDR1 is MNHNS, CDR2 SASEGT, per germline. With 7 bases removed from V and 1 base from J, the gap between germline ends came to 13 bases. CDR3 nucleotide sequence: TGTGCCAGCAACCCCGACCAGTGGAACACTGAAGCTTTCTTT. It translates to CASNPDQWNTEAFF.

This clonotype has a handful of counts. This rearrangement joins TRBV20-1 to TRBJ2-6, with D tentatively TRBD2 (5 bases). This CDR3 comprises 16 residues. Between the trimmed V and J ends, which lost 6 bases and 1 base, there was a span of 16 bases. In germline, CDR1 is DFQATT, CDR2 SNEGSKA (reference sequence). In DNA form, the CDR3 reads TGCAGTGCCCGGGAAGCTCGGGTATCTGGGGCCAACGTCCTGACTTTC. This codes for CSAREARVSGANVLTF.

Many counts were recorded for this clonotype. The CDR3 loop is CASSPPGGVDYEQYF. Written as DNA, the CDR3 is TGCGCCAGCAGCCCGCCGGGGGGAGTTGACTACGAGCAGTACTTC. The gene calls are TRBV5-1 and TRBJ2-7; TRBD2 matches 7 bases. The CDR3 runs to 15 residues. J gave up 3 bases and V 4 bases, and 10 bases lay outside the gene matches. Germline V gene lookup returns CDR1 SGHRS and CDR2 YFSETQ.

The chain carries TRBV15 and TRBJ2-1; weak D call: TRBD2 (6 bases). V was shortened by 4 bases and J by 11 bases, with 9 bases between the two germline ends. Germline V gene data show CDR1 as LNHNV and CDR2 as YYDKDF (reference sequence). The CDR3 covers 11 residues. In DNA, the CDR3 is TGTGCCACCAGCAACGGGGGACAGCAGTTCTTC. It yields the protein CATSNGGQQFF.

The chain uses TRBV6-1 and TRBJ1-5; D might be TRBD1 (5 bases). V gave up 2 bases and J gave up 1 base, with 12 bases separating them. Germline CDR1 MNHNS, CDR2 SASEGT. This CDR3 comprises 16 residues. For the CDR3, the DNA is TGTGCCAGCAGTGAACCGGGACGGCAAAGCAATCAGCCCCAGCATTTT. Its translation: CASSEPGRQSNQPQHF.

This clonotype was picked up many times. This chain connects TRBV20-1 to TRBJ2-7, with a possible D match to TRBD1 (5 bases). CDR1 and CDR2 (germline): DFQATT, SNEGSKA (reference sequence). V lost 6 bases and J 2 bases, leaving 11 bases between the germline ends. The CDR3 totals 12 residues. DNA of the CDR3: TGCAGTGCCAGTAGGACAACCTACGAGCAGTACTTC. Translation gives CSASRTTYEQYF.

This clonotype has more than one count but fewer than ten. J is TRBJ2-7 and V is TRBV29-1; D ambiguous. This CDR3 is built from 14 residues. V was shortened by 5 bases and J by 7 bases, with 21 bases between the two germline ends. Germline CDR1 reads SQVTM; CDR2 reads ANQGSEA. CDR3 sequence (DNA): TGCAGCGTTCCCAAGGACGGCACACTACGGGAGCAGTACTTC. It specifies CSVPKDGTLREQYF.

This clonotype was picked up many times. The gene calls are TRBV20-1 and TRBJ1-6; 9 bases align to TRBD1. CDR1 and CDR2 from the germline V gene are DFQATT and SNEGSKA (reference sequence). The J segment lost 10 bases and the V segment lost 5 bases, leaving 6 bases of the junction unmatched. CDR3 length: 13 amino acids. Here the CDR3 reads CSAGGQGGSPLHF. CDR3 DNA: TGCAGTGCTGGGGGACAGGGTGGGTCACCCCTCCACTTT.

This clonotype appeared once. V and J are TRBV20-1 and TRBJ2-1, with 14 bases fitting TRBD2. In germline, CDR1 is DFQATT, CDR2 SNEGSKA (reference sequence). CDR3 length equals 14 residues. The junction had 6 bases not matched to a gene; V was cut back by 5 bases and J by 9 bases. The CDR3 DNA is TGCAGTGCTGGTGGACTAGCGGGGGGCTTTGAGCAGTTCTTC. Protein sequence: CSAGGLAGGFEQFF.

This CDR3 is CASSVDSNADGYTF. CDR3 DNA sequence: TGTGCCAGCAGCGTAGATTCCAATGCGGATGGCTACACCTTC. This rearrangement joins TRBV9 to TRBJ1-2, with D hard to call. Germline CDR1 reads SGDLS; CDR2 reads YYNGEE. The CDR3 has 14 residues. V lost 0 bases and J 6 bases, leaving 12 bases between the germline ends. Based on the CDR3 plus reference TRBV9 and TRBJ1-2, the full variable domain is DSGVTQTPKHLITATGQRVTLRCSPRSGDLSVYWYQQSLDQGLQFLIQYYNGEERAKGNILERFSAQQFPDLHSELNLSSLELGDSALYFCASSVDSNADGYTFGSGTRLTVV.